The sequence of this T cell receptor beta chain was determined in a study of cytomegalovirus exposure and HLA in healthy donors. Whole-study context: Around 180 million T cells yielded around 120 million unique TCR beta sequences in earlier analysis. Findings and caveats of the study: Per published reports, the classifier diagnosed cytomegalovirus status with high specificity and sensitivity. Later analysis identified several of the most significant clusters that appeared linked to common viral pathogens.

J was trimmed by 1 base and V by 3 bases; bases with no gene match: 7. The CDR3 contains 16 residues. CDR1 and CDR2 from the germline V gene are SGHRS and YFSETQ. On this clone: Antigen: not known.

PCR amplification relied on 60 Vbeta primers (plus 13 Jbeta primers). TCRdb's table, derived via immunoSEQ multiplex PCR, lists solely in-frame clones and lacks some. This table has 140,000 to 150,000 clones, about two thirds appearing once. The specimen sequenced was PBMCs. This sequence joins TRBV5-1 and TRBJ2-1; TRBD2 matches at 7 bases. The receptor was derived from a middle-aged man in good health and CMV-seronegative. CDR3 amino acids: CASSWGSGPSYNEQFF. CDR3 sequence (DNA): TGCGCCAGCAGCTGGGGTAGCGGGCCTTCCTACAATGAGCAGTTCTTC.